The clone carrying this TCR beta chain was picked up many times. Antigen unknown. The sample originates from a study of regulatory T cells in long-lasting Graves disease. This sample's time point: newly diagnosed GD, antithyroid drugs for less than 3 months. Preparation of the TCR library used RNA extracted from PBMCs. Study-level findings and limits: The study found lower TCR diversity in persistent Graves' patients than in newly diagnosed ones. Persistent disease favored TRBV28, TRBJ1-2 and TRBJ2-5.

CDR3 size: 16 residues. Germline CDR1 reads SGHVS; CDR2 reads FQNEAQ. Trimming removed 7 bases at V and 4 bases at J, with 22 bases between. Arm-PCR of CDR3 regions and iRepertoire HTBI primers were used to build TCR beta libraries. Using its own MiXCR run on the multiplex PCR reads, TCRdb lists one record per CDR3 protein. Of 620,000 or so distinct CDR3 sequences listed, roughly 15% were seen once; the top ten hold more than 15%. This sample also appeared in a second study, on T cells in Graves' hyperthyroidism and ophthalmopathy. Per that paper: From stable hyperthyroidism, ophthalmopathy was separated by a 13 V-J model.

This sequence joins TRBV7-8 and TRBJ1-1; maybe TRBD1 (5 bases). This receptor was taken from a woman aged 25 to 39 with Graves disease. The starting material was peripheral blood mononuclear cells (PBMCs), obtained at new diagnosis, from a patient treated with antithyroid drugs. As DNA, the CDR3 is TGTGCCAGCACCCCGGGGGAGGGACGGATTGGCACTGAAGCTTTCTTT. Its translation: CASTPGEGRIGTEAFF.